These T cell receptor beta chains were read from a single sample in a study of blood T cell repertoires in COVID-19. Some clones are missing from TCRdb's copy, which holds only in-frame ones; the method was immunoSEQ multiplex PCR. The repertoire includes roughly 200,000 clones, 70% to 90% of them detected once, and around 5% sits in the top ten. Sequencing was carried out using peripheral blood. The receptors were gathered from an elderly woman with acute or convalescent COVID-19. Both conserved end residues are part of each CDR3. The D gene is left open where the match is weak. Not every row has a clone size; where given, it reads once, few, many or a size class.

>TRBJ2-7|-|TRBV21-1|-
CAGRSSGKAYEQYF
TGTGCCGGCAGGTCGAGCGGGAAGGCCTACGAGCAGTACTTC
>TRBJ2-1|-|TRBV9|-
CASSEPFRDEQFF
TGTGCCAGCAGCGAGCCGTTTCGAGATGAGCAGTTCTTC
>TRBJ2-1|-|TRBV3-1/TRBV3-2|-
CASSATQGSYNEQFF
TGTGCCAGCAGCGCAACTCAGGGTTCCTACAATGAGCAGTTCTTC
>TRBJ1-5|-|TRBV11-2|-
CASSPRQSNQPQHF
TGTGCCAGCAGCCCGAGACAGAGCAATCAGCCCCAGCATTTT
>TRBJ2-2|-|TRBV27|TRBD1
CASSPGQGTSGELFF
TGTGCCAGCAGTCCCGGACAGGGGACATCCGGGGAGCTGTTTTTT
>TRBJ2-1|-|TRBV7-9|-
CASSYRGKSGSDIGNEQFF
TGTGCCAGCAGCTACAGGGGAAAGAGCGGGAGCGACATCGGCAATGAGCAGTTCTTC
>TRBJ1-5|-|TRBV9|-
CASSVAGSNQPQHF
TGTGCCAGCAGCGTAGCGGGGAGCAATCAGCCCCAGCATTTT
>TRBJ1-1|-|TRBV7-9|-
CASSMRENTEAFF
TGTGCCAGCAGCATGAGGGAAAACACTGAAGCTTTCTTT
>TRBJ2-3|once|TRBV11-3|TRBD2
CASSSLAGGRDTQYF
TGTGCCAGCAGCTCACTAGCGGGGGGTCGAGATACGCAGTATTTT
>TRBJ2-3|-|TRBV11-2|-
CASSLDRSAPDTQYF
TGTGCCAGCAGCTTAGATCGGAGTGCCCCAGATACGCAGTATTTT
>TRBJ2-1|once|TRBV10-3|-
CAISQGAGSAYYNEQFF
TGTGCCATCAGTCAAGGAGCGGGTAGCGCGTACTACAATGAGCAGTTCTTC
>TRBJ2-7|-|TRBV5-4|-
CASSPLSGSYEQYF
TGTGCCAGCAGCCCTCTGAGCGGAAGTTACGAGCAGTACTTC
>TRBJ2-5|-|TRBV29-1|-
CSAGSATQTQYF
TGCAGCGCAGGGAGCGCAACTCAGACCCAGTACTTC
>TRBJ2-2|once|TRBV24-1|-
CATSDFPRGELFF
TGTGCCACCAGTGATTTCCCGAGGGGGGAGCTGTTTTTT
>TRBJ1-1|-|TRBV5-1|TRBD1
CASSFTGASGTEAFF
TGCGCCAGCAGCTTCACAGGGGCGTCGGGAACTGAAGCTTTCTTT
>TRBJ1-2|-|TRBV14|TRBD1
CASSQQTGGDGYTF
TGTGCCAGCAGCCAACAAACAGGGGGCGATGGCTACACCTTC
>TRBJ2-5|once|TRBV12-3/TRBV12-4|-
CASSVGGPQYF
TGTGCCAGCAGCGTCGGGGGGCCCCAGTACTTC
>TRBJ1-2|-|TRBV28|-
CASSRGGGSSYGYTF
TGTGCCAGCAGTCGGGGGGGAGGGTCAAGCTATGGCTACACCTTC
>TRBJ2-1|few|TRBV6-6|-
CASSRSYNEQFF
TGTGCCAGCAGCCGCTCCTACAATGAGCAGTTCTTC
>TRBJ2-3|-|TRBV5-8|TRBD1
CASSLRTGGTDTQYF
TGTGCCAGCAGCTTACGGACAGGGGGCACAGATACGCAGTATTTT
>TRBJ2-7|-|TRBV6-2/TRBV6-3|TRBD2
CASSYPGLLSEQYF
TGTGCCAGCAGTTATCCGGGACTACTCTCCGAGCAGTACTTC
>TRBJ2-1|-|TRBV28|TRBD2
CASLTGGSKLFF
TGTGCCAGCCTAACGGGCGGGAGTAAGTTGTTCTTC
>TRBJ1-2|-|TRBV10-3|TRBD1
CAISPGQGVYGYTF
TGTGCCATCAGTCCGGGACAGGGAGTCTATGGCTACACCTTC
>TRBJ2-7|once|TRBV7-9|-
CASSPRGDMSSYEQYF
TGTGCCAGCAGCCCGAGAGGGGACATGAGCTCCTACGAGCAGTACTTC
>TRBJ2-7|-|TRBV18|TRBD2
CASSQTSGPYEQYF
TGTGCCAGCTCCCAAACTAGCGGCCCCTACGAGCAGTACTTC
>TRBJ2-6|-|TRBV5-4|-
CASTSFRANVLTF
TGTGCCAGCACCTCTTTTAGGGCCAACGTCCTGACTTTC
>TRBJ2-3|-|TRBV30|-
CAWSVAGSTDTQYF
TGTGCCTGGAGTGTGGCCGGGTCCACAGATACGCAGTATTTT
>TRBJ2-7|-|TRBV30|-
CAWSVLPWEQYF
TGTGCCTGGAGTGTACTACCGTGGGAGCAGTACTTC
>TRBJ1-4|-|TRBV2|-
CASNRRTANEKLFF
TGTGCCAGCAATAGGAGGACGGCCAATGAAAAACTGTTTTTT
>TRBJ1-1|-|TRBV5-1|-
CASSLDQWSEAFF
TGCGCCAGCAGCTTGGATCAGTGGTCTGAAGCTTTCTTT